This T cell receptor (beta chain) was documented in a study of identical twins. Study results and limitations: Sequences that were beta out-of-frame showed weaker excess twin sharing.

V lost 8 bases to trimming and J lost 1 base, with 17 bases between them. The CDR3 is made up of 15 amino acids. This clonotype was found a few times. The antigen is undetermined. Template switching added a universal primer site; cDNA carried unique molecular identifiers. MiXCR, run by TCRdb on the 5' RACE reads, gives a single entry per CDR3 protein. Here the sample spans roughly 750,000 distinct CDR3 sequences, 21% being singletons. Separately, the same data were catalogued under a study of T cells expressing NK-cell markers. Per that study: Sorted CD3+CD56-NKG2C+, CD3+CD56+NKG2C+ and CD3+CD56+NKG2C- T cells supplied the TCR beta repertoires.

This TCR was recovered from a young woman in good health. Material for sequencing was PBMCs. The chain employs TRBV12-3 or TRBV12-4 and TRBJ1-1, with D uncertain. Here the CDR3 DNA reads TGTGCCAGCCAGCCCCCCGTACAGTCGAACACTGAAGCTTTCTTT. Encoded protein: CASQPPVQSNTEAFF.